This T cell receptor (beta chain) came from a study of cytomegalovirus exposure and HLA in healthy donors. Study overall: Early released data comprised about 85 million unique TCRs from HLA-typed donors. Study-level findings and limits: One variant, a missense change in DCLRE1C, was linked in a later analysis to TCR beta V- and J-gene trimming. From TCR beta sequences, most subjects' HLA-A and HLA-B alleles were reportedly predicted accurately.

60 Vbeta and 13 Jbeta primers were used in PCR. Clones were sequenced by immunoSEQ multiplex PCR, and TCRdb holds only the in-frame ones, with some missing. The repertoire holds some 150,000 clones, with approximately 80% as singletons. In its sample, this clone was seen a few times. What it recognizes is unknown. Trimming cost V 0 bases and J 6 bases; bases outside gene matches: 1. This CDR3 is built from 13 residues. Looked up from germline, CDR1 is MGHRA and CDR2 is YSYEKL. This TCR derives from a woman aged 50 to 60 in good health and CMV-seropositive. The sequencing sample was made of PBMCs. The chain recombines TRBV4-1 with TRBJ1-2, with 7 bases that match TRBD1. DNA for the CDR3: TGCGCCAGCAGCCAAGAGCAGGGGGATGGCTACACCTTC. This codes for CASSQEQGDGYTF.